Shown below are 21 T cell receptor beta chains from a single sample sequenced in a study of cytomegalovirus exposure and HLA in healthy donors. PCR amplification relied on 60 Vbeta primers (plus 13 Jbeta primers). TCRdb keeps only in-frame clones here, not all; method: immunoSEQ multiplex PCR. In the table there are 120,000 or so clones, 75% to 85% of which are singletons. Sequencing used PBMCs. The origin of the receptors is a woman aged 45 to 65 in good health and CMV-seropositive.

The chain is built from TRBV11-2 and TRBJ2-7; D not certain. Trimming stripped 1 base from V and 0 bases from J, with 7 bases between. Germline V gene sequence: CDR1 SGHAT, CDR2 FQNNGV. The CDR3 runs to 14 residues. The CDR3 nucleotides are TGTGCCAGCAGCTTAGTCCCGGGCTCCTACGAGCAGTACTTC. Amino acids: CASSLVPGSYEQYF.

Here the CDR3 reads CASSLGRPNTGELFF. DNA of the CDR3: TGTGCCAGCAGCTTAGGGAGACCGAACACCGGGGAGCTGTTTTTT. V gene TRBV7-2 combines with J gene TRBJ2-2; D unclear. V dropped 1 base and J dropped 0 bases, with 6 bases sitting between them. The CDR3 covers 15 residues. Germline V lookup: CDR1 SGHTA, CDR2 FQGNSA.

The chain employs TRBV19 and TRBJ2-2; the D gene is possibly TRBD1 (6 bases). The V and J ends lost 4 bases and 1 base respectively, with 7 bases between them. The CDR3 consists of 14 residues. From germline, CDR1 is LNHDA and CDR2 SQIVND (reference sequence). The CDR3 is CASSTRGNTGELFF. DNA of the CDR3: TGTGCCAGTAGTACCAGGGGGAACACCGGGGAGCTGTTTTTT.

The genes are TRBV11-3 and TRBJ1-5; 9 nucleotides align to TRBD1. This CDR3 contains 13 residues. Germline values: CDR1 SGHNT, CDR2 YENEEA. Trimming cost V 3 bases and J 7 bases; bases outside gene matches: 1. CDR3: CASSFGQGQPQHF. The CDR3 DNA reads as TGTGCCAGCAGCTTTGGACAGGGGCAGCCCCAGCATTTT. Together with reference TRBV11-3 and TRBJ1-5, the CDR3 gives the full variable domain: EAGVVQSPRYKIIEKKQPVAFWCNPISGHNTLYWYLQNLGQGPELLIRYENEEAVDDSQLPKDRFSAERLKGVDSTLKIQPAELGDSAVYLCASSFGQGQPQHFGDGTRLSIL.

The chain combines TRBV2 with TRBJ2-1; 10 positions match TRBD1. J gave up 7 bases and V 9 bases, and 6 bases lay outside the gene matches. Per the germline V gene, CDR1 is SNHLY and CDR2 is FYNNEI. The CDR3 covers 13 residues. The DNA of the CDR3 is TGTGCCAGTACGGGACAGGGGAGAAATGAGCAGTTCTTC. Its protein product is CASTGQGRNEQFF.

This chain uses TRBV5-4 with TRBJ1-2; D is perhaps TRBD1 (6 bases). The CDR3 extends over 14 amino acids. Deletions cut 3 bases from V and 4 bases from J, with 13 bases between. Looked up from germline, CDR1 is SGHNT and CDR2 is YYREEE (reference sequence). The CDR3, as DNA: TGTGCCAGCAGCTGGGGGCAGCAACCCTATGGCTACACCTTC. It codes for CASSWGQQPYGYTF.

The rearrangement joins TRBV4-1 to TRBJ1-4, with D hard to call. V was trimmed by 1 base and J by 8 bases, leaving 11 bases between them. This CDR3 spans 14 amino acids. Germline V CDR1 and CDR2: MGHRA, YSYEKL. The CDR3 reads CASSQVSTGEKLFF. Here the CDR3 DNA reads TGCGCCAGCAGCCAAGTATCCACGGGGGAAAAACTGTTTTTT.

The chain combines TRBV9 with TRBJ2-3; 10 nucleotides line up with TRBD2. The CDR3 has 16 amino acids. The J segment lost 7 bases and the V segment lost 4 bases, leaving 12 bases of the junction unmatched. Germline lookup yields CDR1 SGDLS and CDR2 YYNGEE. Written as DNA, the CDR3 is TGTGCCAGCAGCCCCCTTTTTGGTAGCGGGGGGAATACGCAGTATTTT. Amino acids: CASSPLFGSGGNTQYF.

This chain uses TRBV4-3 with TRBJ2-1; 10 bases match TRBD2. The junction had 10 bases not matched to a gene; V was cut back by 4 bases and J by 7 bases. The CDR3 totals 16 residues. CDR1 LGHNA and CDR2 YSLEER come from the germline V gene. CDR3 sequence reads: CASSLQSGGAPNEQFF. DNA for the CDR3: TGCGCCAGCAGCCTCCAGAGCGGGGGGGCCCCAAATGAGCAGTTCTTC.

This clone is a singleton in its sample. This chain joins TRBV7-6 and TRBJ1-4; TRBD1 matches 7 bases. The CDR3 sequence is 14 residues long. Trimming removed 5 bases from V and 8 bases from J; junction bases left unmatched: 8. Germline V gene lookup returns CDR1 SGHVS and CDR2 FNYEAQ. The CDR3 DNA follows: TGTGCCAGCAGCCGACAGGGCTCCCGCGAAAAACTGTTTTTT. It is translated as CASSRQGSREKLFF. Variable domain in full (rest from reference TRBV7-6 and TRBJ1-4): GAGVSQSPRYKVTKRGQDVALRCDPISGHVSLYWYRQALGQGPEFLTYFNYEAQQDKSGLPNDRFSAERPEGSISTLTIQRTEQRDSAMYRCASSRQGSREKLFFGSGTQLSVL.

J is TRBJ2-2 and V is TRBV4-3, with D tentatively TRBD2 (6 bases). Germline V gives CDR1 LGHNA, CDR2 YSLEER. The CDR3 spans 15 residues. Between the trimmed V and J ends, which lost 0 bases and 3 bases, there was a span of 8 bases. The CDR3 region is CASSQEDYYTGELFF. CDR3 nucleotide sequence: TGCGCCAGCAGCCAAGAGGACTATTACACCGGGGAGCTGTTTTTT.

This chain joins TRBV11-2 and TRBJ1-6; D is possibly TRBD1 (5 bases). Germline V gene data show CDR1 as SGHAT and CDR2 as FQNNGV. Between the trimmed V and J ends, which lost 5 bases and 7 bases, there was a span of 9 bases. The CDR3 runs to 13 residues. CDR3 region: CASSQGPNSPLHF. The CDR3 nucleotides are TGTGCCAGCAGCCAGGGCCCGAATTCACCCCTCCACTTT.

This clone appeared once. The DNA of the CDR3 is TGTGCCAGCAGCGTAGGCGGGGGCACCGGGGAGCTGTTTTTT. Encoded protein: CASSVGGGTGELFF. V and J are TRBV9 and TRBJ2-2; 7 nucleotides line up with TRBD2. The germline V gene has CDR1 SGDLS and CDR2 YYNGEE. The CDR3 runs 14 residues. V was pared by 0 bases and J by 4 bases, with 0 bases of the junction left unmatched.

The genes are TRBV29-1 and TRBJ2-5; tentative D call: TRBD2 (6 bases). This CDR3 region has 12 residues. Germline V CDR1 and CDR2: SQVTM, ANQGSEA. The V gene lost 6 bases and the J gene lost 4 bases, with 12 bases spanning the gap. CDR3 loop: CSVVGGAETQYF. DNA of the CDR3: TGCAGCGTGGTCGGGGGAGCAGAGACCCAGTACTTC.

The chain carries TRBV6-5 and TRBJ2-2; 8 bases agree with TRBD1. The CDR3 contains 15 residues. Germline CDR1 is MNHEY and CDR2 is SVGAGI. V shed 6 bases, J shed 5 bases, and the junction held 8 bases outside the gene matches. CDR3 in DNA: TGTGCCAGCAGCTCTAGGACAGGGAGTACCGGGGAGCTGTTTTTT. This sequence encodes CASSSRTGSTGELFF.

The gene calls are TRBV19 and TRBJ1-2; TRBD1 is a possible D gene (6 bases). The CDR3 is 13 amino acids. The V end was cut by 7 bases, the J end by 6 bases, with 15 bases between. CDR1 LNHDA and CDR2 SQIVND come from the germline V gene (reference sequence). The CDR3 protein is CASKQWTADGYTF. Here the CDR3 DNA reads TGTGCCAGTAAACAGTGGACAGCCGATGGCTACACCTTC.

The rearrangement links TRBV19 to TRBJ2-5, with 8 nucleotides matching TRBD2. The end of the DNA aligns better with TRBJ2-7, so the J call may be wrong. The CDR3 extends over 15 amino acids. Germline lookup yields CDR1 LNHDA and CDR2 SQIVND (reference sequence). CDR3 loop: CASSSLTSGAYEQYF. CDR3 DNA sequence: TGTGCCAGTAGTTCCCTTACTAGCGGAGCCTACGAGCAGTACTTC.

This chain connects TRBV19 to TRBJ1-5; D is unclear. Germline assignment: CDR1 LNHDA and CDR2 SQIVND (reference sequence). The CDR3 runs to 15 residues. Trimming took 5 bases from V and 0 from J, leaving 11 bases between them. DNA for the CDR3: TGTGCCAGTAGTGGGCAGGTCTTTAGCAATCAGCCCCAGCATTTT. Translated, it gives CASSGQVFSNQPQHF. Filled out from reference TRBV19 and TRBJ1-5, the complete variable domain reads DGGITQSPKYLFRKEGQNVTLSCEQNLNHDAMYWYRQDPGQGLRLIYYSQIVNDFQKGDIAEGYSVSREKKESFPLTVTSAQKNPTAFYLCASSGQVFSNQPQHFGDGTRLSIL.

This chain links TRBV21-1 with TRBJ2-7; TRBD1 was called by the table and not checked on the DNA. TRBV21-1 is a known pseudogene. The CDR3 length is 16 residues. The CDR3 loop reads CASSKAREQGSYEQYF. In DNA, the CDR3 is TGTGCCAGCAGCAAAGCTAGAGAACAGGGCTCCTACGAGCAGTACTTC.

The chain uses TRBV7-9 and TRBJ1-4, with 9 nucleotides matching TRBD1. V was clipped by 4 bases and J by 8 bases; unmatched bases: 5. Germline V gene lookup returns CDR1 SEHNR and CDR2 FQNEAQ (reference sequence). The CDR3 length is 14 residues. For the CDR3, the DNA is TGTGCCAGCAGCTCTTCGGGACAGGGAGAAAAACTGTTTTTT. This codes for CASSSSGQGEKLFF.

The chain joins TRBV4-1 to TRBJ1-1, with TRBD1 as a possible D gene (5 bases). V shed 2 bases and J shed 0 bases, with 19 bases lying between them. In germline, CDR1 is MGHRA, CDR2 YSYEKL. This CDR3 contains 18 residues. The CDR3 protein is CASSQPRGQGWMNTEAFF. In DNA form, the CDR3 reads TGCGCCAGCAGCCAACCCAGAGGACAAGGGTGGATGAACACTGAAGCTTTCTTT.